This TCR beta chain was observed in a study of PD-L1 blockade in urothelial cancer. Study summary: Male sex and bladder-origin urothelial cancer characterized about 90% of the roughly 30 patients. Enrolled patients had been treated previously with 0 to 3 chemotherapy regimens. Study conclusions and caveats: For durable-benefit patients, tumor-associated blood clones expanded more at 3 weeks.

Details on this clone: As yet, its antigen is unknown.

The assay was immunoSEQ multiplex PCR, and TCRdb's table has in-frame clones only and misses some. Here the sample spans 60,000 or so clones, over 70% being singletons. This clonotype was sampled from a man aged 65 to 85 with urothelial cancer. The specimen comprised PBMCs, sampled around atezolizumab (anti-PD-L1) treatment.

The CDR3 sequence: CASSSPRDRGQETQYF. The CDR3 DNA sequence: TGTGCCAGCAGTTCCCCCCGGGACAGGGGGCAAGAGACCCAGTACTTC. This chain links TRBV6-5 with TRBJ2-5; 11 nucleotides agree with TRBD1. The germline CDR1 and CDR2 sequences are MNHEY and SVGAGI. This CDR3 comprises 16 residues. V shed 4 bases and J 2 bases; nucleotides not matched to a gene: 6.